The 22 T cell receptor beta chains in this list originate from one sample, sequenced in a study of blood T cell repertoires in COVID-19 (dated by TCRdb to about 2020). The method behind the library was the immunoSEQ multiplex PCR assay. The immuneACCESS repertoire file appears here via TCRdb, limited to in-frame rearrangements. These files lack a portion of the clones; in checked studies, under half of the deficit traces to unresolved V genes, and the cause of the others is not known. Present in this sample are some 200,000 clones, about 87% of which were seen just once. Of the sample, roughly 2.5% is held by the ten largest clones. The sample taken for sequencing was peripheral blood. The origin of the receptors is a man aged 35 to 55 with active or convalescent COVID-19.

About this clone itself: One base away lies a much larger clone, so this may be a sequencing read error. The chain employs TRBV9 and TRBJ2-3; 9 bases line up with TRBD2. Germline lookup yields CDR1 SGDLS and CDR2 YYNGEE. J lost 2 bases, V lost 0 bases, and 1 base had no gene match. This CDR3 region has 15 residues. CDR3 nucleotides: TGTGCCAGCAGCGTAGTAGCGGGGGTCACAGATACGCAGTATTTT. Protein product: CASSVVAGVTDTQYF.

Only a few counts were recorded for this clone. The chain recombines TRBV18 with TRBJ2-2; D gene uncertain. This CDR3 has 14 amino acids. Trimming cost V 3 bases and J 0 bases, with 5 bases left between them. Germline V lookup: CDR1 KGHSH, CDR2 LQKENI. The CDR3 bases are TGTGCCAGCTCACCGGGCTCGAACACCGGGGAGCTGTTTTTT. This encodes CASSPGSNTGELFF.

CDR3 DNA sequence: TGTGCCAGCAGCCGATTCCGGGAGGAGACCCAGTACTTC. Protein: CASSRFREETQYF. V gene TRBV7-8 combines with J gene TRBJ2-5, with D perhaps TRBD2 (6 bases). The CDR3 extends over 13 amino acids. From germline, CDR1 is SGHVS and CDR2 FQNEAQ. The V end was cut by 5 bases, the J end by 5 bases, with 12 bases between. The complete variable domain, with remaining parts taken from reference TRBV7-8 and TRBJ2-5, reads GAGVSQSPRYKVAKRGQDVALRCDPISGHVSLFWYQQALGQGPEFLTYFQNEAQLDKSGLPSDRFFAERPEGSVSTLKIQRTQQEDSAVYLCASSRFREETQYFGPGTRLLVL.

This chain links TRBV28 with TRBJ1-6, with D tentatively TRBD1 (5 bases). V lost 7 bases to trimming and J lost 9 bases, with 22 bases between them. This CDR3 is 16 amino acids long. The germline CDR1 and CDR2 sequences are MDHEN and SYDVKM. The DNA of the CDR3 is TGTGCCAGCACCATCGGGAGGGGAAATGGGTTTTCACCCCTCCACTTT. It yields the protein CASTIGRGNGFSPLHF.

Comment on this clone: The same CDR3 can be traced to other DNA sequences in this sample. The chain recombines TRBV11-2 with TRBJ1-1; D gene ambiguous. Trimming pared 2 bases from V and 4 bases from J, leaving 8 bases between. CDR1 and CDR2 (germline): SGHAT, FQNNGV. There are 13 residues in the CDR3. CDR3 sequence reads: CASSLKRGTEAFF. DNA of the CDR3: TGTGCCAGCAGCTTAAAGCGTGGCACTGAAGCTTTCTTT.

This chain joins TRBV4-1 and TRBJ2-1; 7 nucleotides agree with TRBD2. CDR3 size: 16 residues. The germline CDR1 and CDR2 sequences are MGHRA and YSYEKL. The V and J ends lost 0 bases and 5 bases, in that order; junction bases with no gene match: 7. CDR3 nucleotide sequence: TGCGCCAGCAGCCAAGACCCAGCGGGGACTCACAATGAGCAGTTCTTC. This codes for CASSQDPAGTHNEQFF.

A remark on this clone: Sequence at one end of the junction differs from germline and may be a read error. Additional DNA sequences in this sample encode the identical CDR3. CDR3 protein: CASSLKGPGTEAFF. The CDR3 DNA sequence: TGCGCTAGCAGCTTGAAAGGTCCGGGCACTGAAGCTTTCTTT. This rearrangement joins TRBV5-1 to TRBJ1-1; D remains ambiguous. This CDR3 has 14 residues. In germline, CDR1 is SGHRS, CDR2 YFSETQ. Supplemented by reference TRBV5-1 and TRBJ1-1, the full variable domain reads KAGVTQTPRYLIKTRGQQVTLSCSPISGHRSVSWYQQTPGQGLQFLFEYFSETQRNKGNFPGRFSGRQFSNSRSEMNVSTLELGDSALYLCASSLKGPGTEAFFGQGTRLTVV.

The chain recombines TRBV29-1 with TRBJ1-4; tentative D call: TRBD1 (5 bases). The CDR3 loop spans 12 amino acids. The V gene lost 7 bases and the J gene lost 1 base, with 7 bases spanning the gap. Germline lookup yields CDR1 SQVTM and CDR2 ANQGSEA. The CDR3 region has the DNA TGCAGCGCGACAGTAACTAATGAAAAACTGTTTTTT. Protein: CSATVTNEKLFF.

The chain is built from TRBV6-4 and TRBJ2-5, with D unclear. Trimming stripped 0 bases from V and 13 bases from J, with 9 bases between. CDR1 and CDR2 (germline): MRHNA, SNTAGT. This CDR3 spans 11 amino acids. The CDR3 loop reads CASSDSARRYF. CDR3 sequence (DNA): TGTGCCAGCAGTGACTCCGCTAGGAGGTACTTC.

This clone was counted a few times. The rearrangement uses TRBV4-1 and TRBJ1-2, with a tentative D call TRBD1 (6 bases). V was trimmed by 0 bases and J by 8 bases, leaving 16 bases between them. This CDR3 comprises 15 residues. The germline gives CDR1 MGHRA, CDR2 YSYEKL. CDR3: CASSQDPDSRWGYTF. CDR3 nucleotide sequence: TGCGCCAGCAGCCAAGACCCGGACAGCCGATGGGGCTACACCTTC.

This clone is a singleton in its sample. This rearrangement joins TRBV29-1 to TRBJ1-2; maybe TRBD1 (5 bases). The germline CDR1 and CDR2 sequences are SQVTM and ANQGSEA. Trimming pared 7 bases from V and 0 bases from J, leaving 9 bases between. This CDR3 has 12 amino acids. The CDR3 region has the DNA TGCAGCGCCGGGGGGGCTAACTATGGCTACACCTTC. Its translation is CSAGGANYGYTF.

V and J are TRBV4-2 and TRBJ1-4, with 7 bases aligning to TRBD1. In germline, CDR1 is LGHNA, CDR2 YNFKEQ. The CDR3 spans 17 residues. Unmatched junction bases numbered 4, after V lost 0 bases and J lost 0 bases. The CDR3 bases are TGTGCCAGCAGCCAAGATCCAGGGGGGCCAACTAATGAAAAACTGTTTTTT. It codes for CASSQDPGGPTNEKLFF.

The J gene is TRBJ1-1, the V gene TRBV27; 10 nucleotides match TRBD1. Per germline, CDR1 MNHEY and CDR2 SMNVEV (reference sequence). The length of the CDR3 is 15 residues. V lost 5 bases and J lost 3; bases outside the gene matches: 6. CDR3 residues: CASSRGTGVDTEAFF. The CDR3 nucleotides are TGTGCCAGCAGTCGGGGGACAGGGGTAGACACTGAAGCTTTCTTT.

The chain combines TRBV7-9 with TRBJ1-2, with D possibly matching TRBD1 (6 bases). Germline-derived CDR1 and CDR2 are SEHNR and FQNEAQ (reference sequence). Trimming left V 5 bases short and J 7 bases short, with 20 bases between. The CDR3 loop spans 15 amino acids. The CDR3 region is CASSPILRGASGYTF. CDR3 DNA: TGTGCCAGCAGCCCCATATTGCGGGGGGCAAGTGGCTACACCTTC.

This chain joins TRBV5-1 and TRBJ2-1, with a possible D match to TRBD1 (6 bases). The CDR3 totals 15 residues. Per the germline V gene, CDR1 is SGHRS and CDR2 is YFSETQ. V lost 3 bases, J lost 0 bases, and 10 bases lay in between. CDR3 protein: CASSSKTGSYNEQFF. In nucleotides, the CDR3 is TGCGCCAGCAGCTCCAAGACAGGCTCCTACAATGAGCAGTTCTTC.

The chain joins TRBV19 to TRBJ1-1; tentative D call: TRBD1 (5 bases). The V and J ends lost 1 base and 1 base respectively, with 10 bases between them. Germline V gives CDR1 LNHDA, CDR2 SQIVND (reference sequence). CDR3 length equals 15 residues. Written as DNA, the CDR3 is TGTGCCAGTAGTATAGCCCGGGGGGAGAACACTGAAGCTTTCTTT. Amino acid sequence: CASSIARGENTEAFF.

The chain combines TRBV9 with TRBJ1-1; 7 positions match TRBD1. V dropped 0 bases and J dropped 3; count of bases not matched to a gene: 8. CDR3 size: 16 residues. The germline CDR1 and CDR2 sequences are SGDLS and YYNGEE. CDR3 in amino acids: CASSVGDRGWDTEAFF. DNA for the CDR3: TGTGCCAGCAGCGTAGGGGACAGAGGTTGGGACACTGAAGCTTTCTTT.

As for this clone: Other DNA sequences in this specimen translate into the identical CDR3. This chain uses TRBV7-6 with TRBJ1-3; D gene uncertain. V gave up 1 base and J gave up 0 bases, with 7 bases separating them. The CDR3 is 15 amino acids. The V gene's germline CDR1 is SGHVS and CDR2 FNYEAQ. Here the CDR3 reads CASSLVGASGNTIYF. The CDR3 DNA reads as TGTGCCAGCAGCTTAGTTGGAGCCTCTGGAAACACCATATATTTT.

This sequence joins TRBV5-5 and TRBJ1-2; D is unclear. The CDR3 covers 12 residues. CDR1 is SGHKS, CDR2 YYEKEE, per germline (reference sequence). The V and J ends lost 0 bases and 8 bases respectively, with 8 bases between them. The CDR3 nucleotides read TGTGCCAGCAGCTTGGGTGACACCGGCTACACCTTC. Protein sequence: CASSLGDTGYTF.

The chain uses TRBV19 and TRBJ1-1; D not certain. The CDR3 loop spans 15 amino acids. Germline CDR1 and CDR2: LNHDA and SQIVND (reference sequence). The ends were cut back, 3 bases at V and 1 base at J, with 12 bases in the middle. The CDR3 loop reads CASSILQAANTEAFF. CDR3 bases: TGTGCCAGTAGTATCTTGCAGGCCGCGAACACTGAAGCTTTCTTT.

The chain combines TRBV28 with TRBJ2-7; 10 positions agree with TRBD2. V trimming: 0 bases; J trimming: 4 bases; junction bases outside the gene matches: 3. The CDR3 consists of 15 residues. Germline V gene sequence: CDR1 MDHEN, CDR2 SYDVKM. This CDR3 reads CASSLWASGGYEQYF. The CDR3 DNA follows: TGTGCCAGCAGTTTATGGGCTAGCGGGGGTTACGAGCAGTACTTC.

The chain links TRBV5-5 to TRBJ2-7; TRBD1 matches 8 bases. Germline V lookup: CDR1 SGHKS, CDR2 YYEKEE (reference sequence). This CDR3 has 16 residues. After removal of 2 bases from V and 5 bases from J, the junction contained 12 bases not matched to a gene. CDR3 in amino acids: CASSLKMGRGRDEQYF. The CDR3 DNA reads as TGTGCCAGCAGCTTAAAGATGGGCAGGGGGCGCGACGAGCAGTACTTC.